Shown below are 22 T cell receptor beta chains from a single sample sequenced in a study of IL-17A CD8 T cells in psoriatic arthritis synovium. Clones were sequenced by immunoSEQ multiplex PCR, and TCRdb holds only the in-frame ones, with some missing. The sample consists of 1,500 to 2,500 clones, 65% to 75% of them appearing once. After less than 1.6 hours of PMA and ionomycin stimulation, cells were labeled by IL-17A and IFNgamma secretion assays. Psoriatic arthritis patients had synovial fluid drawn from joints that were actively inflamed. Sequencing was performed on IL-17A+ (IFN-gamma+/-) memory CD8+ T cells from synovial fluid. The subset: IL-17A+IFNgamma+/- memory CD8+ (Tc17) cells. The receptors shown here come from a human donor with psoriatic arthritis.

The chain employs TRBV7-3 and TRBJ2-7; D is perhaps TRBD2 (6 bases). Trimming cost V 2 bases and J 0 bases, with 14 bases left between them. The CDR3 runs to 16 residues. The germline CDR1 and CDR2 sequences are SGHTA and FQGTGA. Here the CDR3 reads CASSLDWDWSSYEQYV. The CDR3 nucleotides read TGTGCCAGCAGCTTAGATTGGGACTGGAGCTCCTACGAGCAGTACGTC.

The CDR3 sequence is CASSLGGAGSTNTEAFF. The DNA of the CDR3 is TGTGCCAGCAGCTTGGGAGGGGCAGGGAGCACGAACACTGAAGCTTTCTTT. V usage is TRBV5-5 and J usage is TRBJ1-1, with a possible D match to TRBD1 (5 bases). There are 17 residues in the CDR3. CDR1 is SGHKS, CDR2 YYEKEE, per germline (reference sequence). V was pared by 0 bases and J by 1 base, with 16 bases between.

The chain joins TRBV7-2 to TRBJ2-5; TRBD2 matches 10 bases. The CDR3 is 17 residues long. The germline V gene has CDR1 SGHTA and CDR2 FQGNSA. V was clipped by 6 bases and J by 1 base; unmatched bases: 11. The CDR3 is CASSQVWLAGAQETQYF. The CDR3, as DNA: TGTGCCAGCAGTCAAGTATGGCTAGCGGGGGCCCAAGAGACCCAGTACTTC.

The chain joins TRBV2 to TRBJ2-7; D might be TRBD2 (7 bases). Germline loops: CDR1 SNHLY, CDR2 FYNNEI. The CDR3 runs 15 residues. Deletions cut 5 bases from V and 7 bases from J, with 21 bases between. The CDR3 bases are TGTGCCAGCAGTATCGGGACTACCCAAAGGGGGGAGCAGTACTTC. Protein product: CASSIGTTQRGEQYF.

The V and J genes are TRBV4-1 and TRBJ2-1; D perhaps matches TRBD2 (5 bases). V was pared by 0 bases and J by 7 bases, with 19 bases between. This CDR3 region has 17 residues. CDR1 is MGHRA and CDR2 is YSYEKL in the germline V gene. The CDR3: CASSQDFAGVVGNEQFF. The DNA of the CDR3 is TGCGCCAGCAGCCAAGACTTCGCGGGTGTGGTTGGGAATGAGCAGTTCTTC.

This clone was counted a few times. CDR3 region: CASSQDWQAAYEQYF. In DNA form, the CDR3 reads TGCGCCAGCAGCCAAGATTGGCAGGCCGCCTACGAGCAGTACTTC. The chain carries TRBV4-1 and TRBJ2-7; D gene uncertain. In germline, CDR1 is MGHRA, CDR2 YSYEKL. V lost 0 bases to trimming and J lost 2 bases, with 11 bases between them. The CDR3 length is 15 residues.

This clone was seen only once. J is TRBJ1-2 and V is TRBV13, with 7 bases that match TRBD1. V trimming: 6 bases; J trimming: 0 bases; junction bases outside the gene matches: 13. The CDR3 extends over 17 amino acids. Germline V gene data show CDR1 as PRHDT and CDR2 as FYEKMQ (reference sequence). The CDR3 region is CASRQRGDRVSNYGYTF. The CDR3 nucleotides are TGTGCCAGCAGACAAAGAGGGGACAGAGTCTCTAACTATGGCTACACCTTC.

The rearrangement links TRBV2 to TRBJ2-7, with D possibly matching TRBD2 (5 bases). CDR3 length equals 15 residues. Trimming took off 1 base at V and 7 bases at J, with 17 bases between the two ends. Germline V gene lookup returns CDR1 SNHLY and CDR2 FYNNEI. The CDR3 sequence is CASSEGRVLPGEQYF. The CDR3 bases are TGTGCCAGCAGTGAAGGGAGAGTCCTACCGGGGGAGCAGTACTTC.

The CDR3: CASSLTDNLGSGNTIYF. Here the CDR3 DNA reads TGTGCCAGCAGTCTTACGGACAACCTGGGTTCTGGAAACACCATATATTTT. The rearrangement uses TRBV27 and TRBJ1-3; D might be TRBD1 (5 bases). CDR1 is MNHEY, CDR2 SMNVEV, per germline (reference sequence). The ends were cut back, 5 bases at V and 1 base at J, with 18 bases in the middle. The CDR3 sequence is 17 residues long.

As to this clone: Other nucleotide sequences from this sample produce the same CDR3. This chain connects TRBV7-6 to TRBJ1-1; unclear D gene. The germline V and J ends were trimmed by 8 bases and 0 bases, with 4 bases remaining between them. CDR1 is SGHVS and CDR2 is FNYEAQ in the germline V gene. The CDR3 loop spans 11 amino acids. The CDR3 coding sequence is TGTGCCAGCCGGATGAACACTGAAGCTTTCTTT. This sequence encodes CASRMNTEAFF.

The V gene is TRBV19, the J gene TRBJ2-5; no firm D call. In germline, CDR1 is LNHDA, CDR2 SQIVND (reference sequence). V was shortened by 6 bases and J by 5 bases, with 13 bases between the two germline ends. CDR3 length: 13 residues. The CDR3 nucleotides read TGTGCCAGTAGGCCCTTCGGGTTGGAGACCCAGTACTTC. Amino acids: CASRPFGLETQYF. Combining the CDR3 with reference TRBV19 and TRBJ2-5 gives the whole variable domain DGGITQSPKYLFRKEGQNVTLSCEQNLNHDAMYWYRQDPGQGLRLIYYSQIVNDFQKGDIAEGYSVSREKKESFPLTVTSAQKNPTAFYLCASRPFGLETQYFGPGTRLLVL.

DNA for the CDR3: TGTGCCAGCAACTCATTCCGGGGCTACAATGAGCAGTTCTTC. Residues: CASNSFRGYNEQFF. This chain uses TRBV2 with TRBJ2-1; maybe TRBD2 (5 bases). The CDR3 runs to 14 residues. The V gene's germline CDR1 is SNHLY and CDR2 FYNNEI. V lost 7 bases and J 3 bases, leaving 13 bases between the germline ends.

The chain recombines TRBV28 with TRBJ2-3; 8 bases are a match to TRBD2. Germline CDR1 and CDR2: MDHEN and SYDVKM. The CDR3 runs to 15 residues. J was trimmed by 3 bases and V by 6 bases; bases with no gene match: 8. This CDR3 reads CASSPGTSDTDTQYF. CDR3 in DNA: TGTGCCAGCAGCCCCGGGACTAGTGATACAGATACGCAGTATTTT.

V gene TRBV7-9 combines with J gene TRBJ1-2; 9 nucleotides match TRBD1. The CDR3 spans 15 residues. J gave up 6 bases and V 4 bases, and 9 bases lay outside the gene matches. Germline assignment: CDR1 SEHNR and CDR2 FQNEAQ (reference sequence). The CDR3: CASSWKEQGADGYTF. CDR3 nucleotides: TGTGCCAGCAGCTGGAAGGAACAGGGGGCGGATGGCTACACCTTC.

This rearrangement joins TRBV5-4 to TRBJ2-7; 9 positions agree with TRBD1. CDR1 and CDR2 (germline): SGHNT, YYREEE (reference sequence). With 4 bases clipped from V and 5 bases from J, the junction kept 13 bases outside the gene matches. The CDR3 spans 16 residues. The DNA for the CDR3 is TGTGCCAGCAGCCCTTCCGGGACAGGGACCTTGGACGAGCAGTACTTC. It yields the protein CASSPSGTGTLDEQYF.

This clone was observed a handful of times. The DNA of the CDR3 is TGTGCCAGCATGGGGGGAGATACGCAGTATTTT. Its protein is CASMGGDTQYF. The genes are TRBV28 and TRBJ2-3; TRBD2 is a possible D gene (6 bases). Germline V CDR1 and CDR2: MDHEN, SYDVKM. The length of the CDR3 is 11 residues. Trimming took 7 bases from V and 5 from J, leaving 7 bases between them.

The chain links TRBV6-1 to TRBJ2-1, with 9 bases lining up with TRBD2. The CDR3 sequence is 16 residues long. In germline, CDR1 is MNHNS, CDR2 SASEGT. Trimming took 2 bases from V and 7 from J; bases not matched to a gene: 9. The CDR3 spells CASSERVAGEGNEQFF. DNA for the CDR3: TGTGCCAGCAGTGAAAGGGTAGCGGGAGAGGGAAATGAGCAGTTCTTC.

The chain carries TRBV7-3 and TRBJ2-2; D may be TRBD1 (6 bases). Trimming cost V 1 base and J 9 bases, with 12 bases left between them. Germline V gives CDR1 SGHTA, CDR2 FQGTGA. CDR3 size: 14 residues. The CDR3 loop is CASSLMGAQRELFF. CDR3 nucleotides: TGTGCCAGCAGCTTAATGGGGGCGCAACGGGAGCTGTTTTTT.

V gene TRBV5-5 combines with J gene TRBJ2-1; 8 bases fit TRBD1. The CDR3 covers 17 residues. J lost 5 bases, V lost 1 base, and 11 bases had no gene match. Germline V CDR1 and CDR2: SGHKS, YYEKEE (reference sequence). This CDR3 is CASSLRADRGTDNEQFF. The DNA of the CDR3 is TGTGCCAGCAGCTTGAGGGCCGACAGGGGCACTGACAATGAGCAGTTCTTC. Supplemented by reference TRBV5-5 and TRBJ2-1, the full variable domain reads DAGVTQSPTHLIKTRGQQVTLRCSPISGHKSVSWYQQVLGQGPQFIFQYYEKEERGRGNFPDRFSARQFPNYSSELNVNALLLGDSALYLCASSLRADRGTDNEQFFGPGTRLTVL.

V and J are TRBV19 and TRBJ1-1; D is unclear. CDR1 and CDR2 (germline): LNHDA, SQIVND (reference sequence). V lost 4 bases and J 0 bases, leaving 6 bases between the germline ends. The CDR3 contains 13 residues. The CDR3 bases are TGTGCCAGTAGTACGACATTGAACACTGAAGCTTTCTTT. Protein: CASSTTLNTEAFF.

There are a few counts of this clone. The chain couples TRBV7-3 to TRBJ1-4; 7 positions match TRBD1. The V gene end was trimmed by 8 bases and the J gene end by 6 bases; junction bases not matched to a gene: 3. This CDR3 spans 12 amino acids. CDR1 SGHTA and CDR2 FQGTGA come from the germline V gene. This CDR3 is CASDREDEKLFF. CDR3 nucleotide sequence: TGTGCCAGCGACAGGGAAGATGAAAAACTGTTTTTT.

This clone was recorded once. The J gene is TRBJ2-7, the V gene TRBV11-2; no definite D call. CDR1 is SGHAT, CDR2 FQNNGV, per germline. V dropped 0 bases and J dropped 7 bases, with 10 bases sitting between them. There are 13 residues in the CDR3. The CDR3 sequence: CASSLDMAQEQYF. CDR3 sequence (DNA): TGTGCCAGCAGCTTAGATATGGCCCAAGAGCAGTACTTC.